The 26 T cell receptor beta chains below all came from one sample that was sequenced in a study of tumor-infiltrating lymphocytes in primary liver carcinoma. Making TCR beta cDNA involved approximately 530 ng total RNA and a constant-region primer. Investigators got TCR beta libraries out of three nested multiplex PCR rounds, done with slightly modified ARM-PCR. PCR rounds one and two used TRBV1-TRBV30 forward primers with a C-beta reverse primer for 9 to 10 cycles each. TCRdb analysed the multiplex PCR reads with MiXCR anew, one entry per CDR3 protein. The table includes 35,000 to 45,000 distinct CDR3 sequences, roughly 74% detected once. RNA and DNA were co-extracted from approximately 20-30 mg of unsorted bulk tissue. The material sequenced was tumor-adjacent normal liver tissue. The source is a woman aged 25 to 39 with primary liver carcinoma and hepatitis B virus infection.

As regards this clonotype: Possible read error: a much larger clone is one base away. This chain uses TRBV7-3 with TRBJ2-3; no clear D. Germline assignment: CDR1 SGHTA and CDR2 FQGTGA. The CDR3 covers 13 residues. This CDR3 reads CVSSFTIQDTQYF. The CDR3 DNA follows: TGTGTCAGCAGCTTTACTATACAGGATACGCAGTATTTT.

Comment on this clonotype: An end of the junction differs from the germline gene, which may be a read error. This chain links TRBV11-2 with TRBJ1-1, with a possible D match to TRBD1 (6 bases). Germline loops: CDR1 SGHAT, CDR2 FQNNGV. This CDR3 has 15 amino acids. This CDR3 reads CACSPGTWWGTEAFF. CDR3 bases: TGTGCCTGCAGCCCCGGGACATGGTGGGGCACTGAAGCTTTCTTT.

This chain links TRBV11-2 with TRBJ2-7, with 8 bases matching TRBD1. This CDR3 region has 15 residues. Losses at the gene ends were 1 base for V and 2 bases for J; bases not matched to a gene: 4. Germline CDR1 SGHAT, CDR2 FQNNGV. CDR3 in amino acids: CASSLVPTGAYEQYF. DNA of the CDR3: TGTGCCAGCAGCTTAGTCCCGACAGGGGCCTACGAGCAGTACTTC.

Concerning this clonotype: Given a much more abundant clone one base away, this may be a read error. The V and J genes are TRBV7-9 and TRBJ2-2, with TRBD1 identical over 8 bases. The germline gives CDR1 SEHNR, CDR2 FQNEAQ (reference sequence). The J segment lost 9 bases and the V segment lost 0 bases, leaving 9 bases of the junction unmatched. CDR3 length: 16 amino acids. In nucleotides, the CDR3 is TGTGCCAGCAGCTTAGCCGGGACAGGAGGGTCCTGGGAGCTGTTTTTT. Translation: CASSLAGTGGSWELFF.

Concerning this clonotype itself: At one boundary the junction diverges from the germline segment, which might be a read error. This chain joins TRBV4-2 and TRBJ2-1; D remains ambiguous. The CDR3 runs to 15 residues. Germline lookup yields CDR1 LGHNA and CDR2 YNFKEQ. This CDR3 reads CASSQETQWVNELSF. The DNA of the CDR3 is TGTGCCAGCAGCCAAGAGACGCAGTGGGTCAATGAGCTGTCCTTC.

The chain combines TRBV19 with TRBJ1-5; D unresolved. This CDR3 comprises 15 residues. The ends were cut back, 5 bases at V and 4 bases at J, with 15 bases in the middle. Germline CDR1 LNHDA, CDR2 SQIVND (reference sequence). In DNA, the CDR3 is TGTGCCAGTAGTCACCATGGGGAGGCAAATCAGCCCCAGCATTTT. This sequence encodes CASSHHGEANQPQHF.

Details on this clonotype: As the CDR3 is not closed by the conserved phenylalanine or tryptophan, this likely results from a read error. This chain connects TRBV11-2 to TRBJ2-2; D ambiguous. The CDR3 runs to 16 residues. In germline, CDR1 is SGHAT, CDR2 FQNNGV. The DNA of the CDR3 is TGTGCCAGCAGCCCTGATCCCCAATTGAACGCCGGGGAGCTGTTTCTT. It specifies CASSPDPQLNAGELFL.

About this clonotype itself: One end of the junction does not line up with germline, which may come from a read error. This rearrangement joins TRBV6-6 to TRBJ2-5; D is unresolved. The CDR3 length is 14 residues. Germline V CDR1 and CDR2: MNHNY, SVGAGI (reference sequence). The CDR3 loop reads CASMIRDNRETQYF. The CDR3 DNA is TGTGCTAGCATGATCCGAGACAACCGAGAGACCCAGTACTTC.

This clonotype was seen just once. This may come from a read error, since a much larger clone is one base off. CDR3 nucleotides: TGTGCCGGCAGTTCCATCCTACCCCAAGAGACCCAGTACTTC. Translated, it gives CAGSSILPQETQYF. The chain is built from TRBV28 and TRBJ2-5; D is undetermined. CDR1 is MDHEN and CDR2 is SYDVKM in the germline V gene. This CDR3 is 14 amino acids long.

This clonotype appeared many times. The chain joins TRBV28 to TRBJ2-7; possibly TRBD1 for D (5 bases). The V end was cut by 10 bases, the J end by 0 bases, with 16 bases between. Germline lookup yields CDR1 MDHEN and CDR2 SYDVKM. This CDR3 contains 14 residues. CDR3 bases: TGTGCCACAAACAGGCCCATTAGCTCCTACGAGCAGTACTTC. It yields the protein CATNRPISSYEQYF. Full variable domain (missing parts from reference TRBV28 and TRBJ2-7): DVKVTQSSRYLVKRTGEKVFLECVQDMDHENMFWYRQDPGLGLRLIYFSYDVKMKEKGDIPEGYSVSREKKERFSLILESASTNQTSMYLCATNRPISSYEQYFGPGTRLTVT.

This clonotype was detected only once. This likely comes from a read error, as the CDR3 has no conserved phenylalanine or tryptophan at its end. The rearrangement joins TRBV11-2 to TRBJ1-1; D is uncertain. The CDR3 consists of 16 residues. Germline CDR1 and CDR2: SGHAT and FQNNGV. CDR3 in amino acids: CASSLHLTEVDTEAFI. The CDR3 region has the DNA TGCGCCAGCAGCCTACATCTTACAGAGGTCGACACTGAAGCTTTCATT.

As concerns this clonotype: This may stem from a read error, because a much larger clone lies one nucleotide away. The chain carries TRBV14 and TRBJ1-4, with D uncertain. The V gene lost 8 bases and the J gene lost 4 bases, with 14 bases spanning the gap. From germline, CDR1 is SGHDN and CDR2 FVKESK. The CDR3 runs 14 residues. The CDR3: CASGRRRNNEKLFF. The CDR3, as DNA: TGTGCCAGCGGCCGAAGACGGAATAATGAAAAACTGTTTTTT.

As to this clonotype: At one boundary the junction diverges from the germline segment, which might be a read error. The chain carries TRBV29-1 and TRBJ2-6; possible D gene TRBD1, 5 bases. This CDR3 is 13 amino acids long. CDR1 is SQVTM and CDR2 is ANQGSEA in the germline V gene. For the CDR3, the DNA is TGCAGCGTTCAAGGAAGTGGGGCCAACGTCATGACTTTC. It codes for CSVQGSGANVMTF.

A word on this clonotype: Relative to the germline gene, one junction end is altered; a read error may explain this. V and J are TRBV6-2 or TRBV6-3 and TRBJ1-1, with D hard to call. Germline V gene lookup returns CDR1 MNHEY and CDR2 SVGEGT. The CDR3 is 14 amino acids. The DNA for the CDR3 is TGTGCCAGTAGTTACGGGTGGCTGAACACTGAAGCTTTCTTT. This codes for CASSYGWLNTEAFF.

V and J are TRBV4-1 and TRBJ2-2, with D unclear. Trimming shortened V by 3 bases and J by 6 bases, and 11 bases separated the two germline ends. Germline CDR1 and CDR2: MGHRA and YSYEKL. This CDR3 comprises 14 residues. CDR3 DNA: TGCGCCAGCAGCCACGTTCTCCCGGCCGGGGAGCTGTTTTTT. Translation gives CASSHVLPAGELFF.

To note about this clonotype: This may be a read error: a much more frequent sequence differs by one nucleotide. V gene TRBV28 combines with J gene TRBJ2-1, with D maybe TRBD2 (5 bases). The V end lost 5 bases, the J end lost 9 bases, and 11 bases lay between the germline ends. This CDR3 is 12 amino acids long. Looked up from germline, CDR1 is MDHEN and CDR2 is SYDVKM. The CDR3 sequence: CASSGTEGEQFF. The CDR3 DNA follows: TGTGCCAGCAGTGGCACCGAGGGTGAGCAGTTCTTC.

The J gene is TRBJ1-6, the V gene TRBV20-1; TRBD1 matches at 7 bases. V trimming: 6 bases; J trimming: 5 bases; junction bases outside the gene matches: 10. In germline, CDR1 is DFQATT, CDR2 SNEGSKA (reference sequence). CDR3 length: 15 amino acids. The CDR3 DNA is TGCAGTGCCAAACCGGGACAGCCGGATAATTCACCCCTCCACTTT. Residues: CSAKPGQPDNSPLHF.

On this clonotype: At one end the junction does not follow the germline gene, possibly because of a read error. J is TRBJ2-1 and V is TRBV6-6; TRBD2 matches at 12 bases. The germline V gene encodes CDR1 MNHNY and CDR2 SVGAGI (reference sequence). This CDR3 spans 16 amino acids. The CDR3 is CARSCTSGRFYNEQFF. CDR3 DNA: TGTGCCAGAAGTTGCACTAGCGGGAGGTTCTACAATGAGCAGTTCTTC.

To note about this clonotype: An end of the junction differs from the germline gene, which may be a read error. The CDR3 DNA sequence: TGCGCCAGCAGCCAAGAGAGCGGGGGCTCCTACAATGAGCACTTCTTC. Translation: CASSQESGGSYNEHFF. The chain couples TRBV4-3 to TRBJ2-1; TRBD2 aligns across 8 bases. CDR1 and CDR2 (germline): LGHNA, YSLEER. The length of the CDR3 is 16 residues.

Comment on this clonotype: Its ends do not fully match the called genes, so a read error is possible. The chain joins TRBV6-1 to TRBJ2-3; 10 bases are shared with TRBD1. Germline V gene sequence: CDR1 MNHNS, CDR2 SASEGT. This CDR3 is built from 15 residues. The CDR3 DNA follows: TGTGCCAGCATGAGCCGGGGACAGGGGCCAGATACCCAGTATTTT. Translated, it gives CASMSRGQGPDTQYF.

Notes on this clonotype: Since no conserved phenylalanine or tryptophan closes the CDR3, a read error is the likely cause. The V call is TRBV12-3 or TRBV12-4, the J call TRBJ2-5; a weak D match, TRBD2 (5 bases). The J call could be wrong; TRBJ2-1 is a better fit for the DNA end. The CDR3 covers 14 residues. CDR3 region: CARSLPASQETQFL. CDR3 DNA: TGTGCCAGGAGTTTACCCGCTAGCCAAGAGACCCAGTTCCTC.

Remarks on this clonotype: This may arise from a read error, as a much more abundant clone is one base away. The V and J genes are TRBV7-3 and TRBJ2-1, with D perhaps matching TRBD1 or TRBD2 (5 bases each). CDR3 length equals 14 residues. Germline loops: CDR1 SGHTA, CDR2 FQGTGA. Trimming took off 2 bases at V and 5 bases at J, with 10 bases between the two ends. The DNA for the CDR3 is TGTGCCAGCAGCTTAGGGGTGGGACACAATGAGCAGTTCTTC. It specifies CASSLGVGHNEQFF.

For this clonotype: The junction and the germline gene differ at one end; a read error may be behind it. CDR3 in amino acids: CAASTSSGLAGGDEQFF. CDR3 sequence (DNA): TGTGCCGCCAGCACATCCTCAGGACTAGCGGGTGGCGATGAGCAGTTCTTC. The chain is built from TRBV15 and TRBJ2-1, with 11 bases matching TRBD2. The CDR3 length is 17 residues. Germline CDR1 reads LNHNV; CDR2 reads YYDKDF (reference sequence).

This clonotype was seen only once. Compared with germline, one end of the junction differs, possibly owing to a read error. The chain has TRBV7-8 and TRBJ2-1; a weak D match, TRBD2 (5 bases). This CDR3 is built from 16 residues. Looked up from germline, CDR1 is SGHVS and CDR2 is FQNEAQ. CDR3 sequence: CAGSSHWERNYNEQFF. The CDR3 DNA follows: TGTGCCGGCAGCTCGCATTGGGAGCGGAACTACAATGAGCAGTTCTTC. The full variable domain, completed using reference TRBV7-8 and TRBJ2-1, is GAGVSQSPRYKVAKRGQDVALRCDPISGHVSLFWYQQALGQGPEFLTYFQNEAQLDKSGLPSDRFFAERPEGSVSTLKIQRTQQEDSAVYLCAGSSHWERNYNEQFFGPGTRLTVL.

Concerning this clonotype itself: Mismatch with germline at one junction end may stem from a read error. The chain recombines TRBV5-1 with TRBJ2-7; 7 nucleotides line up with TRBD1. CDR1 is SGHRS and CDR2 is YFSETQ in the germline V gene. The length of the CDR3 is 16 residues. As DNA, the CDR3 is TGTGCCAGCAGCTTGGGATACCGGGACAGTTCCTACGAGCAGTACTTC. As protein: CASSLGYRDSSYEQYF.

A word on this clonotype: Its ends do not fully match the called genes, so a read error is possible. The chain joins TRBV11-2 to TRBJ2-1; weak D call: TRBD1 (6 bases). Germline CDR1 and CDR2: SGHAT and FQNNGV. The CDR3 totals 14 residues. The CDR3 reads CASNLEGTWNEEFF. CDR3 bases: TGTGCCAGCAATCTCGAGGGGACATGGAATGAGGAGTTCTTC.